The T cell receptor beta chain under discussion was sequenced for a study of CXCR3-negative and CXCR3-positive naive CD8 T cells. Study-wide findings and caveats: The study found comparably high diversity in both naive subsets and much lower diversity in memory CD8+ cells.

The authors prepared UMI-labeled TRB cDNA libraries by 5' RACE. Using the 5' RACE reads, TCRdb records one entry per CDR3 protein without DNA. This sample's clone table lists some 50,000 distinct CDR3 sequences. Note on this clonotype: Antigen unknown.

The TCR sequence derives from a human donor in good health. Some clones in this sample may be carry-over from other donors' samples. The material sequenced was naive CXCR3- CD8+ T cells from blood. Subset reported: CD45RO-CCR7+CD27+CD95- naive CD8+ T cells lacking CXCR3 (TNR3-).

CDR3 sequence: CSARTTTIRTSGRDNEQFF. The rearrangement links TRBV20-1 to TRBJ2-1; the D call from TCRdb, TRBD2, cannot be confirmed without DNA. CDR1 DFQATT and CDR2 SNEGSKA come from the germline V gene (reference sequence). The CDR3 is 19 residues long.